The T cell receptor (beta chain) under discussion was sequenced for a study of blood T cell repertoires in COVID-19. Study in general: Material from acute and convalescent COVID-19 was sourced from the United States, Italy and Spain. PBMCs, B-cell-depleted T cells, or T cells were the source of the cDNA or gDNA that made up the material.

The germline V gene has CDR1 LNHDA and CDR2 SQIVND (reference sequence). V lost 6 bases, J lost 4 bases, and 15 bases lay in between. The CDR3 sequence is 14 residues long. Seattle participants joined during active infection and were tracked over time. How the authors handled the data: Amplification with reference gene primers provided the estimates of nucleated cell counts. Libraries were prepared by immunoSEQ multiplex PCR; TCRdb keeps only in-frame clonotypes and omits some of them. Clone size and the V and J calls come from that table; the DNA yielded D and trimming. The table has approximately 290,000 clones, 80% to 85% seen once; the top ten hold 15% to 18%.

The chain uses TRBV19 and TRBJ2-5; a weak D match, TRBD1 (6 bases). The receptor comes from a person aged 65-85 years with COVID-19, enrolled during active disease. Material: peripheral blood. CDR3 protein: CASSPDRAGETQYF. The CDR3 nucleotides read TGTGCCAGTAGCCCGGACAGAGCCGGAGAGACCCAGTACTTC.